This T cell receptor beta chain was captured by sequencing in a study of blood T cells in healthy people across ages. The study's findings and limits: A strong correlation was seen between TCR beta diversity and naive T cell percentage.

The use of a sample-barcoded 5' primer and a J-beta primer mix characterized a second PCR of about 7 to 12 cycles. MiXCR, applied by TCRdb to the 5' RACE reads, yields one record per CDR3 protein. The sample yields roughly 1.9 million distinct CDR3 sequences, approximately 39% seen once. About this clonotype itself: Antigen: not known.

In germline, CDR1 is LGHNT, CDR2 FRNRAP. J lost 8 bases, V lost 6 bases, and 9 bases had no gene match. The CDR3 covers 13 residues. Material for sequencing was blood. This TCR was recovered from a human donor in good health. The chain joins TRBV12-5 to TRBJ1-2; 7 positions agree with TRBD1. CDR3 nucleotides: TGTGCTAGTGGACAAGGGACAGAGAGGGGCTACACCTTC. The encoded protein is CASGQGTERGYTF. Full variable domain (rest looked up from reference TRBV12-5 and TRBJ1-2): DARVTQTPRHKVTEMGQEVTMRCQPILGHNTVFWYRQTMMQGLELLAYFRNRAPLDDSGMPKDRFSAEMPDATLATLKIQPSEPRDSAVYFCASGQGTERGYTFGSGTRLTVV.